The entry below describes one T cell receptor beta chain. This entry is derived from a study of technical replicates of blood from several donors. The CDR3 covers 11 residues. Germline CDR1 MNHNS, CDR2 SASEGT. The V gene end was trimmed by 8 bases and the J gene end by 7 bases; junction bases not matched to a gene: 4. Repertoires were generated with immunoSEQ multiplex PCR, while TCRdb's copy carries only in-frame clones and drops some. The sample lists roughly 100,000 clones, roughly 95% seen once, with 0.22% in the top ten. The chain links TRBV6-1 to TRBJ2-5; TRBD2 matches at 7 bases. The sequenced sample consisted of T cells isolated from PBMCs. The clonotype originates from a human donor in good health. The CDR3 protein is CASGEGRTQYF. CDR3 DNA: TGTGCCAGCGGGGAGGGTAGGACCCAGTACTTC.